Detailed here is one TCR beta chain. What antigen it recognizes has not been identified. No quality values exist for individual bases; no much larger clone is one base distant. This record belongs to a study of long-term antiretroviral therapy in people with HIV (dated by TCRdb to 2022 to 2024). About the investigation overall: The earliest samples were collected roughly a decade before the 2015 WHO recommendation for immediate ART, at a time when ART was usually postponed until CD4 counts fell. No cross-contamination during QIAcube processing turned up in test extractions that ran a monoclonal T-cell line alongside about 35 polyclonal samples. About 35% of the 30 participants with HIV were female. From 30 adults with confirmed HIV infection, the cohort provided approximately 210 cryopreserved PBMC samples, gathered serially across a mean of approximately six years (range 1-12). Whether ART initiation and durable HIV suppression were associated with changes in peripheral blood TRB repertoire composition and diversity was tested in a retrospective serial study. The research as a whole found: ART initiation was associated with a significant increase in TRB diversity, but diversity stayed significantly below transplant donor controls even after long-term ART. At every time point, the repertoire was dominated by expanded TRB clones first identified before ART initiation, although this dominance fluctuated and, in many PLHIV, declined after ART. No data were available on ART adherence, viral resistance or therapy changes, limiting inferences about post-ART repertoire changes. Because PBMC availability was limited, only the TCR beta chain was sequenced, with no alpha chain pairing. Narrower CDR3 length ranges were observed in HIV repertoires than in controls, and an antigen-experienced repertoire with only a slight naive shift after ART was suggested by the network structure. Because pre-ART samples had limited cell numbers, unsorted PBMC were profiled rather than sorted CD4+ and CD8+ T cells. Samples dated from 2004 to 2017, and the ART regimens used may be less effective than current ones.

The immunoSEQ hsTCRB v3.0 assay was used at survey level resolution for TRB variable region sequencing. The target sequencing depth for TRB was about 40,000-50,000 T-cell genomes per sample. TRB libraries were pooled and sequenced on an Illumina MiSeq using a v3 150-cycle kit. The authors' analysis ran thus. Repertoire analysis was performed in R inside a reproducible Nextflow workflow that covered QC, data transformation and analysis. Custom analyses were implemented in LymphoSeq2, an R package for AIRR-Seq data exploration. A few samples that produced fewer than 5000 total TRB sequences were removed, so approximately 170 HIV repertoires were analyzed. Of the roughly 190 retained HIV repertoires, approximately 60 were collected before and about 130 after ART initiation. Repertoires were downsampled to 5000 TRB nucleotide sequences, and summary statistics were averaged over 100 downsampling iterations. TRB sequences were retained for analysis only if CDR3 regions of at least seven amino acids were present. Two measures captured diversity: a Shannon entropy-derived clonality score and the Gini coefficient. In the repertoire networks, any two of the top 5000 CDR3 amino acid sequences were linked whenever the two sequences differed by an edit distance of one. For TRB CDR3 amino acid sequences, GLIPH2 was used to predict antigen specificity groups and MHC restriction. Known CMV, EBV, HIV or tissue antigen associations were flagged by matching CDR3 amino acid sequences against VDJdb and McPAS-TCR. Pre-ART, post-ART and control groups were compared with Wilcoxon signed-rank tests and Holm-Bonferroni correction. As stored in TCRdb, this immuneACCESS dataset retains in-frame rearrangements with V and J assigned. A fraction of the clones does not appear; measured against another copy, unresolved V genes explain less than half of the discrepancy, and the remainder lacks a known reason. D and trimming come from the DNA, and the V and J calls and clone size come from that table. This sample has fewer than 30,000 clones in its table, and approximately 80% of those were observed once. More than 8% of the sample comes from the top ten.

CDR1 and CDR2, looked up from the germline V gene, are MGHRA and YSYEKL. The CDR3 measures 17 amino acids from cysteine to phenylalanine. The sequence is cut down to CDR3 DNA, 51 bases in frame from base 1. Ends trimmed: V by 1 base, J by 13 bases; bases unmatched to a gene: 14. To be included, a participant needed at least one PBMC sample from before ART initiation plus at least two post-ART samples. Every participant with HIV received treatment in the United States of America. Before DNA extraction, cryopreserved samples of roughly 0.95-10 million PBMC were thawed and washed. At the time of the earliest PBMC sample for each participant with HIV, ages ranged from about 23 to 60 years. Per participant, PBMC samples came from 1-4 timepoints prior to ART initiation and 2-8 timepoints following ART initiation, for a median of 7 samples. Serial HIV viral load, CD4+ T-cell count, ART history and demographic data were obtained for every participant. Genomic DNA was extracted from unsorted PBMC with a Qiagen kit on a QIAcube, with processing performed in batches of 12 samples.

This sequence originates from a young man with HIV. This chain is built from TRBV4-1 and TRBJ2-1, and 12 junction bases match TRBD2. Sample: unsorted PBMCs, taken 2.7 to 2.9 years after starting antiretroviral therapy. This receptor carries the CDR3 CASSQGSTSGGLMGQFF. The DNA reads as follows: TGCGCCAGCAGCCAAGGTTCGACTAGCGGGGGTCTTATGGGACAGTTCTTC.